This TCR beta chain was recovered during a study of T cells after yellow fever vaccination. Study-level information: Fractions with few cells were prepared using SMART-Seq v4 Ultra Low Input. Study outcomes and limitations: Faster peaking, at day 5 versus 15, marked a secondary response that was weaker. Overall, a small share of clonotypes was seen in both CD4 and CD8 compartments.

TCRdb independently ran MiXCR on the 5' RACE reads; one entry per CDR3 protein. The sample has around 340,000 distinct CDR3 sequences, 8% to 10% seen once. This CDR3 is 13 amino acids long. V was pared by 2 bases and J by 10 bases, with 5 bases of the junction left unmatched. Germline CDR1 and CDR2: SGHRS and YFSETQ. A word on this clonotype: No antigen is known for it.

The sequenced sample was PBMCs, obtained on the day of the first yellow fever vaccination. The genes are TRBV5-1 and TRBJ2-1, with 8 bases identical to TRBD1. The sequence was obtained from a man between 18 and 35 years old who received the YFV17D yellow fever vaccine. CDR3 protein: CASSFPGGVEQFF. In DNA form, the CDR3 reads TGCGCCAGCAGCTTCCCAGGGGGCGTAGAGCAGTTCTTC. Drawing the rest from reference TRBV5-1 and TRBJ2-1, the complete variable domain is KAGVTQTPRYLIKTRGQQVTLSCSPISGHRSVSWYQQTPGQGLQFLFEYFSETQRNKGNFPGRFSGRQFSNSRSEMNVSTLELGDSALYLCASSFPGGVEQFFGPGTRLTVL.